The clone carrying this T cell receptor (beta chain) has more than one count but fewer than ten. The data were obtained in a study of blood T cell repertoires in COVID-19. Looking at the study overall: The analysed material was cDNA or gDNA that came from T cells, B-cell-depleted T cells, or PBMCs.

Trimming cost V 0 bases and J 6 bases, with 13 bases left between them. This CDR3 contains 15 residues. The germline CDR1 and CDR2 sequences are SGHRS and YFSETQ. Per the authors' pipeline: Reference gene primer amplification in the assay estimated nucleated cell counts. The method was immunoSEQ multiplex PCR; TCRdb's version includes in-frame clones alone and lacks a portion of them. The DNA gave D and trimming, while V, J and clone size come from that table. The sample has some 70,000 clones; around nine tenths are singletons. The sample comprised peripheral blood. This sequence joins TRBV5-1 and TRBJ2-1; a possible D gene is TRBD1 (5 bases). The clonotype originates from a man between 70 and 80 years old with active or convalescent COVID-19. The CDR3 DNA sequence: TGCGCCAGCAGCTTGGCCGACGCTAGGGGCAATGAGCAGTTCTTC. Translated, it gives CASSLADARGNEQFF.